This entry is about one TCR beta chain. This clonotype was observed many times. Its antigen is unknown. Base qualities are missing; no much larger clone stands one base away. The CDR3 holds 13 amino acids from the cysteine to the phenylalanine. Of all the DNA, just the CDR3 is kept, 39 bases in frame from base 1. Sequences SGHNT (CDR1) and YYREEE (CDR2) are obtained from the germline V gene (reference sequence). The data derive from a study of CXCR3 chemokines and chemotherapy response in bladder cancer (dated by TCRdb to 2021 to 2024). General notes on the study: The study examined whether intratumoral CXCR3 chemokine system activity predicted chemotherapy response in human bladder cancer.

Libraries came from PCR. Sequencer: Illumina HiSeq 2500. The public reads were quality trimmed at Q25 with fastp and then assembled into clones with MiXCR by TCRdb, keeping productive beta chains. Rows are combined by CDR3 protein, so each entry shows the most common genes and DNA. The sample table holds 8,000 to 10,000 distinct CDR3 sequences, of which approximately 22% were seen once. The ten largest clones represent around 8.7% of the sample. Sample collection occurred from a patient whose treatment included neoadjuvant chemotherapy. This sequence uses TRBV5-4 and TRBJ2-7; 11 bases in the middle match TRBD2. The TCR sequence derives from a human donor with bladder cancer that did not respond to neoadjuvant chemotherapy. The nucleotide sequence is TGTGCGATCTCGAGGGGGACTAGCGGCGAGCAGTACTTC. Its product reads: CAISRGTSGEQYF.